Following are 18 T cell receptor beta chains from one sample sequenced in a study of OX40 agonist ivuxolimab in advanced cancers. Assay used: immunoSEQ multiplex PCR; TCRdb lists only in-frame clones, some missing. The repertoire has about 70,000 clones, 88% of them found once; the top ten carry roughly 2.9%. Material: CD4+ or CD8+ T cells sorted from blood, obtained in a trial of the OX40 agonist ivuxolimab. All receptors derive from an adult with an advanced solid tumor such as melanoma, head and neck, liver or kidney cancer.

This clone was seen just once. The CDR3 nucleotides read TGCAGCGTTCGCAGTCGGGGGCCGTACAATGAGCAGTTCTTC. It yields the protein CSVRSRGPYNEQFF. This chain links TRBV29-1 with TRBJ2-1; D possibly matches TRBD1 or TRBD2 (6 bases each). Looked up from germline, CDR1 is SQVTM and CDR2 is ANQGSEA. V shed 5 bases and J shed 4 bases, with 15 bases lying between them. This CDR3 is built from 14 residues.

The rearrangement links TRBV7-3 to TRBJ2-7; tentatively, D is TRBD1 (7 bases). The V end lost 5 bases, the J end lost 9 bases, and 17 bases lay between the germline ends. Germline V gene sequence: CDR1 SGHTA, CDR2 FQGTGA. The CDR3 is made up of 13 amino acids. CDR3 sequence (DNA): TGTGCCAGCAGCCCAAACGCCCAGGGGGGGCAGTACTTC. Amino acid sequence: CASSPNAQGGQYF.

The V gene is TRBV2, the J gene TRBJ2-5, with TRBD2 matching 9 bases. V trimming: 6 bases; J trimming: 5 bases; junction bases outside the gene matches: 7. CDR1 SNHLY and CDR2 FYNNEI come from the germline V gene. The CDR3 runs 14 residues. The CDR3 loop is CASRSSGKEETQYF. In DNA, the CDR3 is TGTGCCAGCAGGTCTAGCGGGAAGGAGGAGACCCAGTACTTC.

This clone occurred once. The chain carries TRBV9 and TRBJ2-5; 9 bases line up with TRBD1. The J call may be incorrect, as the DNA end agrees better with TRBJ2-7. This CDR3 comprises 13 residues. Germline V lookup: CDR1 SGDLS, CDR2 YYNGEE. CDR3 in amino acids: CASSVGTGAEQYF. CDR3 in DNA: TGTGCCAGCAGCGTAGGGACAGGGGCCGAGCAGTACTTC.

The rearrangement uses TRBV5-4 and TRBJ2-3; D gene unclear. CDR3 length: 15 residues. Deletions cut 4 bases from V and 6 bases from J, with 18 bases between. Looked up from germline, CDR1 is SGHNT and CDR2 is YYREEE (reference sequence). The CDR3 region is CASSTSATIGDTQYF. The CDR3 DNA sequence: TGTGCCAGCAGCACATCAGCAACCATCGGGGATACGCAGTATTTT.

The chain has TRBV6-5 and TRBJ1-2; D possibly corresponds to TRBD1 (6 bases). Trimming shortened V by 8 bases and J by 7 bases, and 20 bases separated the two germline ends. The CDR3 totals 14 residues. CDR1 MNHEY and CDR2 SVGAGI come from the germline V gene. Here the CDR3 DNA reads TGTGCCAGCTATGACCCCAGGGGACGGTTTGGCTACACCTTC. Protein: CASYDPRGRFGYTF.

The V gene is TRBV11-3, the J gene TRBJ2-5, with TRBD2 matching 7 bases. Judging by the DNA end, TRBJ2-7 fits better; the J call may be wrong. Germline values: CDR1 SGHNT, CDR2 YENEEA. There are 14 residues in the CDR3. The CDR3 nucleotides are TGTGCCAGCAGCCCACTGAGCGGGACCTACGAGCAGTACTTC. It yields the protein CASSPLSGTYEQYF.

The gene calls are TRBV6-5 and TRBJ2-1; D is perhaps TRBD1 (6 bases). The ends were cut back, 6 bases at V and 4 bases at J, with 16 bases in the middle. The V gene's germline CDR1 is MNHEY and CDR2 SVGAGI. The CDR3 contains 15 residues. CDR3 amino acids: CASSPLQGPYNEQFF. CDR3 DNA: TGTGCCAGCAGCCCTTTACAGGGTCCTTACAATGAGCAGTTCTTC.

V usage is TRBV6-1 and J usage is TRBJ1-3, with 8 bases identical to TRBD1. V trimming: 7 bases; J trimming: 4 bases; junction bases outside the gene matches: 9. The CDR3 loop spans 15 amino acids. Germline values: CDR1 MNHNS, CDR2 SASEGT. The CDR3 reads CASTGQGGFGNTIYF. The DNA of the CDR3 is TGTGCCAGCACCGGACAGGGAGGATTCGGAAACACCATATATTTT.

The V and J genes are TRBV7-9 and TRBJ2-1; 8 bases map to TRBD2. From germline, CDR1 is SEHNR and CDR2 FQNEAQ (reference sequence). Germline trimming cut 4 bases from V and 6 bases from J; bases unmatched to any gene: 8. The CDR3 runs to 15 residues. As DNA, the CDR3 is TGTGCCAGCAGCTCTCTTGGGGGACTAGGCAATGAGCAGTTCTTC. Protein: CASSSLGGLGNEQFF.

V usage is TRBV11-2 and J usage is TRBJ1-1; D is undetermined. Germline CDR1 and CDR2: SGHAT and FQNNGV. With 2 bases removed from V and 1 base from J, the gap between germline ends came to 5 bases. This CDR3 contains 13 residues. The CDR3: CASSLMQNTEAFF. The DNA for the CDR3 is TGTGCCAGCAGCTTAATGCAGAACACTGAAGCTTTCTTT.

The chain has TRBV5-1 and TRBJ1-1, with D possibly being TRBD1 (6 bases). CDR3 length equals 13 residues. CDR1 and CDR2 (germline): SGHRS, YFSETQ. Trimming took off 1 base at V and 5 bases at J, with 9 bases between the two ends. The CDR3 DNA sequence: TGCGCCAGCAGCTTGACAGGGAGGACTGAAGCTTTCTTT. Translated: CASSLTGRTEAFF.

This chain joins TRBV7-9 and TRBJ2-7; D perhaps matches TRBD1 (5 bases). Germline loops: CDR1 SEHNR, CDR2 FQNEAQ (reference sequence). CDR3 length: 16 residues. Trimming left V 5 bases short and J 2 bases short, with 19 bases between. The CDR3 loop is CASSPVGTGSAYEQYF. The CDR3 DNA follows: TGTGCCAGCAGCCCTGTGGGCACAGGCTCTGCCTACGAGCAGTACTTC.

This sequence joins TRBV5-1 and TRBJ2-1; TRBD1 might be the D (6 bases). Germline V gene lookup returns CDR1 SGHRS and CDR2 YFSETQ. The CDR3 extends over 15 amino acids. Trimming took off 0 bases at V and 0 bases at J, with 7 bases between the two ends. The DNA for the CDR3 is TGCGCCAGCAGCTTGGGACAGGCCTCCTACAATGAGCAGTTCTTC. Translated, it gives CASSLGQASYNEQFF.

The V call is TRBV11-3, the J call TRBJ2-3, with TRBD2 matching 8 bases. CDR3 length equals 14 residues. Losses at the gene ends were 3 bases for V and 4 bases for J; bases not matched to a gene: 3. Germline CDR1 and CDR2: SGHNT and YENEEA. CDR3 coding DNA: TGTGCCAGCAGCTTGATAGCGGGGTCAGATACGCAGTATTTT. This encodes CASSLIAGSDTQYF.

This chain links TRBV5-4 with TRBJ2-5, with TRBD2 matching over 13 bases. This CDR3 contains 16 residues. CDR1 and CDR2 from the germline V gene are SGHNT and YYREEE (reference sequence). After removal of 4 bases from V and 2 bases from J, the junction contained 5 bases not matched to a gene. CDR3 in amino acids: CASSGLAGAAQETQYF. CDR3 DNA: TGTGCCAGCAGCGGACTAGCGGGAGCGGCACAAGAGACCCAGTACTTC.

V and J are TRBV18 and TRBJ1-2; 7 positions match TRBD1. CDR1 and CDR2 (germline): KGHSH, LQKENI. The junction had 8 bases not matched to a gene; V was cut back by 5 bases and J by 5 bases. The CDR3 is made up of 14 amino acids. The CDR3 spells CASSRQGGLYGYTF. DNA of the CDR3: TGTGCCAGCTCAAGACAGGGAGGATTATATGGCTACACCTTC.

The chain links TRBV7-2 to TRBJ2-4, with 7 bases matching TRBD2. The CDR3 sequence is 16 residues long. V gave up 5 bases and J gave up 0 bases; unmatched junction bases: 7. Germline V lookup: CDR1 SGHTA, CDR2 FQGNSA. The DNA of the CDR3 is TGTGCCAGCAGCCCTCGACTAGCCCTAGCCAAAAACATTCAGTACTTC. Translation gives CASSPRLALAKNIQYF.